This TCR beta chain was retrieved from a study of blood T cell repertoires in COVID-19. Study details: T cells, B-cell-depleted T cells, or PBMCs supplied cDNA or gDNA.

Under the authors' procedure: Nucleated cell counts were estimated from reference gene primer amplification. This table comes from immunoSEQ multiplex PCR, and its TCRdb copy is limited to in-frame clones, with some not included. V and J calls plus clone size are reproduced from that table; the DNA served to infer D and trimming. This sample has 350,000 to 400,000 clones, with roughly 90% found just once. The germline gives CDR1 LGHDT, CDR2 YNNKEL (reference sequence). The CDR3 sequence is 17 residues long. The ends lost 4 bases at V and 0 bases at J; junction bases unmatched: 4. Living in about two dozen US areas, the participants were between roughly 18 and 89 years of age. Participants' own reports of clinical history determined their cohort assignment.

Sequencing was done on a sample of PBMCs or T cells enriched from blood (not recorded which). This chain connects TRBV3-1 (or the pseudogene TRBV3-2) to TRBJ1-6, with 9 nucleotides matching TRBD1. This clonotype was obtained from a woman aged 25 to 39 who had recovered from COVID-19. The CDR3 here is CASSRQGVFSYNSPLHF. The CDR3 DNA is TGTGCCAGCAGCCGACAGGGGGTATTCTCCTATAATTCACCCCTCCACTTT.